This TCR beta chain derives from a study of T cells in Graves' hyperthyroidism and ophthalmopathy. This clonotype was found once. Its target is unknown. Per germline, CDR1 SGHTA and CDR2 FQGNSA. With V trimmed by 8 bases and J by 3 bases, 8 bases remained unmatched. CDR3 length equals 14 residues. Study results and caveats: In blood, most of the thyroid clonotypes expanded above 0.001 were also present.

No ophthalmopathy progression within 18 months constituted stable Graves' hyperthyroidism. Exclusion of a patient resulted from uncontrolled infection, other autoimmune disease, pregnancy or lactation. Amplification of TCR beta CDR3 regions was performed using RNA transcripts as template. First-round RT-PCR of the TCR CDR3 relied on the HTBI primer set. TCRdb redid the calling of the multiplex PCR reads with MiXCR, one entry per CDR3 protein. Here the sample spans 750,000 to 950,000 distinct CDR3 sequences, roughly 37% being singletons. Material: blood. The chain is built from TRBV7-2 and TRBJ1-1; 8 bases line up with TRBD1. This clonotype was obtained from a man aged 18 to 30 with Graves' hyperthyroidism. Here the CDR3 reads CASGLGQGDTEAFF. DNA for the CDR3: TGTGCCAGCGGCCTCGGACAGGGCGACACTGAAGCTTTCTTT.